This entry lists 32 T cell receptor beta chains sequenced from one sample in a study of chemoradiotherapy in HPV16-positive cancers. TCRdb's table, derived via immunoSEQ multiplex PCR, lists solely in-frame clones and lacks some. This table has 15,000 or so clones, around three quarters appearing once. Sampling was performed from a patient who underwent chemoradiotherapy. The receptors originated from a human donor with HPV-associated anogenital cancer.

V gene TRBV19 combines with J gene TRBJ2-4; TRBD1 matches at 7 bases. CDR3 size: 15 residues. CDR1 and CDR2 from the germline V gene are LNHDA and SQIVND (reference sequence). With 7 bases clipped from V and 1 base from J, the junction kept 7 bases outside the gene matches. The CDR3 DNA is TGTGCCAGTACAGCGACAGGGCCTGCCAAAAACATTCAGTACTTC. Its protein product is CASTATGPAKNIQYF. Full variable domain (remainder filled in from reference TRBV19 and TRBJ2-4): DGGITQSPKYLFRKEGQNVTLSCEQNLNHDAMYWYRQDPGQGLRLIYYSQIVNDFQKGDIAEGYSVSREKKESFPLTVTSAQKNPTAFYLCASTATGPAKNIQYFGAGTRLSVL.

This chain links TRBV4-1 with TRBJ2-1; D remains ambiguous. The CDR3 covers 15 residues. Per germline, CDR1 MGHRA and CDR2 YSYEKL. V gave up 3 bases and J gave up 0 bases, with 9 bases separating them. The CDR3 spells CASSHPAHSYNEQFF. The CDR3 DNA follows: TGCGCCAGCAGCCATCCGGCCCACTCCTACAATGAGCAGTTCTTC.

The V gene is TRBV9, the J gene TRBJ1-1; D is perhaps TRBD1 (5 bases). Trimming stripped 0 bases from V and 6 bases from J, with 15 bases between. This CDR3 is 15 amino acids long. In germline, CDR1 is SGDLS, CDR2 YYNGEE. The CDR3 is CASSVDGGGVAEAFF. CDR3 sequence (DNA): TGTGCCAGCAGCGTAGATGGGGGAGGCGTGGCTGAAGCTTTCTTT.

This clone is a singleton in its sample. The CDR3, as DNA: TGCGCCAGCAGCTCGGTGGGGGCTAACTATGGCTACACCTTC. It yields the protein CASSSVGANYGYTF. This chain links TRBV5-1 with TRBJ1-2; a possible D gene is TRBD1 (5 bases). Germline V CDR1 and CDR2: SGHRS, YFSETQ. Trimming left V 3 bases short and J 0 bases short, with 9 bases between. The CDR3 runs 14 residues.

The chain employs TRBV19 and TRBJ2-7; TRBD2 matches 12 bases. Germline V CDR1 and CDR2: LNHDA, SQIVND (reference sequence). V shed 4 bases and J 1 base; nucleotides not matched to a gene: 5. The CDR3 length is 16 residues. The CDR3 DNA sequence: TGTGCCAGTAGTAAGGCTAGCGGGGGGGTTTCCTACGAGCAGTACTTC. It yields the protein CASSKASGGVSYEQYF. Full variable domain (outside the CDR3, taken from reference TRBV19 and TRBJ2-7): DGGITQSPKYLFRKEGQNVTLSCEQNLNHDAMYWYRQDPGQGLRLIYYSQIVNDFQKGDIAEGYSVSREKKESFPLTVTSAQKNPTAFYLCASSKASGGVSYEQYFGPGTRLTVT.

The chain employs TRBV7-3 and TRBJ1-6; 7 positions match TRBD1. This CDR3 has 15 amino acids. Germline assignment: CDR1 SGHTA and CDR2 FQGTGA. Unmatched junction bases numbered 5, after V lost 2 bases and J lost 7 bases. The CDR3: CASSLGDSANSPLHF. The CDR3 region has the DNA TGTGCCAGCAGCTTAGGGGACAGTGCCAATTCACCCCTCCACTTT.

The V gene is TRBV7-2, the J gene TRBJ2-7, with D perhaps matching TRBD1 or TRBD2 (6 bases each). Trimming removed 1 base from V and 3 bases from J, with 13 bases in between. Germline lookup yields CDR1 SGHTA and CDR2 FQGNSA. The CDR3 covers 15 residues. DNA of the CDR3: TGTGCCAGCAGCTTAGGGGGGGCCGGCCTCTACGAGCAGTACTTC. Translating gives CASSLGGAGLYEQYF.

The gene calls are TRBV7-2 and TRBJ2-6, with D tentatively TRBD2 (6 bases). The V end lost 1 base, the J end lost 1 base, and 11 bases lay between the germline ends. The germline V gene has CDR1 SGHTA and CDR2 FQGNSA. CDR3 length: 17 residues. This CDR3 reads CASSLGRGSSGANVLTF. The CDR3 bases are TGTGCCAGCAGCTTAGGACGGGGGTCTTCTGGGGCCAACGTCCTGACTTTC.

J is TRBJ2-1 and V is TRBV7-9, with 7 bases aligning to TRBD1. Trimming removed 5 bases from V and 2 bases from J; junction bases left unmatched: 3. Germline V gene sequence: CDR1 SEHNR, CDR2 FQNEAQ (reference sequence). The CDR3 is 14 residues long. The CDR3 nucleotides read TGTGCCAGCAGCCCCAGGGGGACCTACAATGAGCAGTTCTTC. Its protein is CASSPRGTYNEQFF. Variable domain in full (rest from reference TRBV7-9 and TRBJ2-1): DTGVSQNPRHKITKRGQNVTFRCDPISEHNRLYWYRQTLGQGPEFLTYFQNEAQLEKSRLLSDRFSAERPKGSFSTLEIQRTEQGDSAMYLCASSPRGTYNEQFFGPGTRLTVL.

J is TRBJ2-7 and V is TRBV6-6, with 7 bases matching TRBD2. CDR1 is MNHNY and CDR2 is SVGAGI in the germline V gene (reference sequence). CDR3 size: 13 residues. Losses at the gene ends were 9 bases for V and 0 bases for J; bases not matched to a gene: 5. CDR3 coding DNA: TGTGCCAGTACTAGCGCGGACTCCTACGAGCAGTACTTC. Translation gives CASTSADSYEQYF.

As regards this clone: The junction departs from the called germline gene at one end, perhaps through a read error. J is TRBJ2-1 and V is TRBV4-3; 10 bases align to TRBD2. Germline CDR1 reads LGHNA; CDR2 reads YSLEER. CDR3 size: 16 residues. CDR3 sequence: CASSQDERGGYDEQFF. The CDR3, as DNA: TGCGCCAGCAGCCAAGACGAGCGGGGGGGCTACGATGAGCAGTTCTTC.

The genes are TRBV13 and TRBJ1-5; TRBD1 is a possible D gene (5 bases). Germline V gene data show CDR1 as PRHDT and CDR2 as FYEKMQ (reference sequence). The ends were cut back, 3 bases at V and 7 bases at J, with 13 bases in the middle. The length of the CDR3 is 14 residues. The CDR3 spells CASSLGQGRQPQHF. The CDR3 region has the DNA TGTGCCAGCAGCTTGGGGCAGGGTAGGCAGCCCCAGCATTTT.

The chain recombines TRBV7-2 with TRBJ1-1; D is ambiguous. This CDR3 has 13 amino acids. V was shortened by 0 bases and J by 6 bases, with 8 bases between the two germline ends. CDR1 is SGHTA, CDR2 FQGNSA, per germline. The CDR3 DNA reads TGTGCCAGCAGCTTAGCGCGAGCAGCTGAAGCTTTCTTT. Amino acids: CASSLARAAEAFF.

This clone was seen a few times. The gene calls are TRBV6-4 and TRBJ1-2, with 9 bases that match TRBD1. Germline values: CDR1 MRHNA, CDR2 SNTAGT. The CDR3 loop spans 13 amino acids. With V trimmed by 0 bases and J by 7 bases, 0 bases remained unmatched. CDR3 loop: CASSDSDRGGYTF. In DNA form, the CDR3 reads TGTGCCAGCAGTGACTCGGACAGGGGTGGCTACACCTTC.

This clone was counted only a few times. This chain links TRBV11-2 with TRBJ2-7; D tentatively fits TRBD1 or TRBD2 (5 bases each). V lost 4 bases and J 3 bases, leaving 19 bases between the germline ends. The CDR3 has 16 residues. Germline V gene sequence: CDR1 SGHAT, CDR2 FQNNGV. As DNA, the CDR3 is TGTGCCAGCAGCTCAGGCACAGGAGGCTCTCTCTACGAGCAGTACTTC. Protein product: CASSSGTGGSLYEQYF.

The chain is built from TRBV27 and TRBJ2-3, with D possibly being TRBD1 (5 bases). The CDR3 spans 14 residues. Trimming cost V 4 bases and J 3 bases, with 11 bases left between them. CDR1 MNHEY and CDR2 SMNVEV come from the germline V gene (reference sequence). This CDR3 reads CASSSGLRTDTQYF. The CDR3 bases are TGTGCCAGCAGTTCAGGGTTGAGGACAGATACGCAGTATTTT.

The chain has TRBV5-1 and TRBJ1-4; D not certain. The CDR3 spans 16 residues. Germline values: CDR1 SGHRS, CDR2 YFSETQ. V lost 2 bases and J lost 7, with 18 bases in between. CDR3 sequence reads: CASSFIIEDSPEKLFF. CDR3 sequence (DNA): TGCGCCAGCAGCTTTATTATTGAAGATTCGCCTGAAAAACTGTTTTTT.

The chain employs TRBV2 and TRBJ2-7, with 8 bases matching TRBD1. The CDR3 has 15 residues. With 4 bases clipped from V and 6 bases from J, the junction kept 11 bases outside the gene matches. Per germline, CDR1 SNHLY and CDR2 FYNNEI. The chain's CDR3 is CASSVGWTGTSEQYF. CDR3 nucleotide sequence: TGTGCCAGCAGTGTAGGGTGGACAGGGACGTCCGAGCAGTACTTC.

V usage is TRBV2 and J usage is TRBJ1-5, with no clear D. Trimming took off 7 bases at V and 5 bases at J, with 12 bases between the two ends. In germline, CDR1 is SNHLY, CDR2 FYNNEI. This CDR3 is 13 amino acids long. The CDR3 region is CASTTRTDQPQHF. CDR3 DNA sequence: TGTGCCAGCACAACGAGGACCGATCAGCCCCAGCATTTT.

This clone was seen a few times. The chain uses TRBV9 and TRBJ2-1; the D gene is possibly TRBD2 (5 bases). V was trimmed by 4 bases and J by 12 bases, leaving 14 bases between them. The CDR3 is 12 residues long. Germline loops: CDR1 SGDLS, CDR2 YYNGEE. The DNA for the CDR3 is TGTGCCAGCAGCCCGCATGAAGAGGGGCAGTTCTTC. It encodes CASSPHEEGQFF.

CDR3: CASRTGDTEAFF. DNA for the CDR3: TGTGCCAGCAGGACAGGGGACACTGAAGCTTTCTTT. The chain joins TRBV6-5 to TRBJ1-1; 8 positions match TRBD1. Germline loops: CDR1 MNHEY, CDR2 SVGAGI. The ends lost 6 bases at V and 3 bases at J; junction bases unmatched: 0. This CDR3 comprises 12 residues.

V gene TRBV27 combines with J gene TRBJ1-1; TRBD1 matches at 10 bases. V shed 3 bases and J 0 bases; nucleotides not matched to a gene: 22. The CDR3 is 22 amino acids. Germline values: CDR1 MNHEY, CDR2 SMNVEV (reference sequence). CDR3 amino acids: CASSFRPRPWDRGKEVNTEAFF. CDR3 sequence (DNA): TGTGCCAGCAGTTTCAGGCCTAGACCCTGGGACAGGGGAAAGGAGGTGAACACTGAAGCTTTCTTT.

J is TRBJ1-1 and V is TRBV4-2; 8 bases align to TRBD1. CDR1 is LGHNA, CDR2 YNFKEQ, per germline. The CDR3 loop spans 15 amino acids. After removal of 3 bases from V and 4 bases from J, the junction contained 7 bases not matched to a gene. CDR3 region: CASSQGRTGGTEAFF. CDR3 bases: TGTGCCAGCAGCCAGGGCCGCACAGGGGGCACTGAAGCTTTCTTT.

This clone has more than one count but fewer than ten. The rearrangement uses TRBV28 and TRBJ1-4, with D perhaps matching TRBD1 (5 bases). The CDR3 length is 14 residues. V shed 3 bases and J shed 5 bases, with 10 bases lying between them. Germline V gives CDR1 MDHEN, CDR2 SYDVKM. DNA for the CDR3: TGTGCCAGCAGTTTGGGGGGAAAGAATGAAAAACTGTTTTTT. This gives the protein CASSLGGKNEKLFF.

The DNA of the CDR3 is TGTGCCAGCAGACTAGCGGGGGGGCCTCAAGATACGCAGTATTTT. Amino acids: CASRLAGGPQDTQYF. The chain recombines TRBV7-9 with TRBJ2-3; TRBD2 aligns across 13 bases. The length of the CDR3 is 15 residues. V was pared by 6 bases and J by 5 bases, with 5 bases of the junction left unmatched. The germline V gene encodes CDR1 SEHNR and CDR2 FQNEAQ (reference sequence).

The chain is built from TRBV12-5 and TRBJ2-2; perhaps TRBD2 as D (6 bases). Germline CDR1 and CDR2: LGHNT and FRNRAP. This CDR3 has 14 amino acids. V lost 0 bases and J 5 bases, leaving 7 bases between the germline ends. Written as DNA, the CDR3 is TGTGCTAGTGGTTTGGTACGGGGGACCGGGGAGCTGTTTTTT. Its protein product is CASGLVRGTGELFF.

The chain couples TRBV7-2 to TRBJ2-1; 7 positions match TRBD2. The CDR3 runs to 17 residues. V lost 0 bases to trimming and J lost 4 bases; unmatched junction nucleotides: 9. From germline, CDR1 is SGHTA and CDR2 FQGNSA. CDR3: CASSLALRTSFYNEQFF. The CDR3 DNA reads TGTGCCAGCAGCTTAGCACTAAGGACTAGTTTTTACAATGAGCAGTTCTTC. Filled out from reference TRBV7-2 and TRBJ2-1, the complete variable domain reads GAGVSQSPSNKVTEKGKDVELRCDPISGHTALYWYRQSLGQGLEFLIYFQGNSAPDKSGLPSDRFSAERTGGSVSTLTIQRTQQEDSAVYLCASSLALRTSFYNEQFFGPGTRLTVL.

The V gene is TRBV19, the J gene TRBJ1-5, with 8 positions matching TRBD1. Trimming removed 5 bases from V and 5 bases from J; junction bases left unmatched: 8. Germline V CDR1 and CDR2: LNHDA, SQIVND (reference sequence). CDR3 length: 15 amino acids. The chain's CDR3 is CASSGPTGDYQPQHF. CDR3 sequence (DNA): TGTGCCAGTAGTGGACCGACAGGGGATTATCAGCCCCAGCATTTT. The full variable domain, rest sourced from reference TRBV19 and TRBJ1-5, is DGGITQSPKYLFRKEGQNVTLSCEQNLNHDAMYWYRQDPGQGLRLIYYSQIVNDFQKGDIAEGYSVSREKKESFPLTVTSAQKNPTAFYLCASSGPTGDYQPQHFGDGTRLSIL.

This chain joins TRBV7-2 and TRBJ1-2, with a possible D match to TRBD1 (5 bases). The germline V and J ends were trimmed by 4 bases and 0 bases, with 18 bases remaining between them. The CDR3 sequence is 17 residues long. The germline gives CDR1 SGHTA, CDR2 FQGNSA. CDR3 residues: CASSYMPGGEANYGYTF. The CDR3 DNA is TGTGCCAGCAGCTACATGCCGGGAGGGGAAGCTAACTATGGCTACACCTTC.

This chain links TRBV6-6 with TRBJ2-5; 8 bases map to TRBD1. TRBJ2-7 matches the DNA end more closely, so the J call is doubtful. The CDR3 contains 14 residues. Per germline, CDR1 MNHNY and CDR2 SVGAGI (reference sequence). CDR3 DNA sequence: TGTGCCAGCAGTTGGACAGGGACTGCCTACGAGCAGTACTTC. It is translated as CASSWTGTAYEQYF.

The chain recombines TRBV19 with TRBJ1-4, with D perhaps matching TRBD1 (5 bases). In germline, CDR1 is LNHDA, CDR2 SQIVND (reference sequence). V shed 5 bases and J shed 8 bases, with 24 bases lying between them. The CDR3 is 17 residues long. This chain's CDR3 is CASSQLLNPGPGEKLFF. Written as DNA, the CDR3 is TGTGCCAGTAGTCAACTACTCAACCCGGGACCTGGGGAAAAACTGTTTTTT.

This rearrangement joins TRBV5-5 to TRBJ2-3; weak D call: TRBD2 (7 bases). V was shortened by 6 bases and J by 5 bases, with 19 bases between the two germline ends. Germline V gives CDR1 SGHKS, CDR2 YYEKEE (reference sequence). The CDR3 has 15 residues. Here the CDR3 reads CASTGGGLGLDTQYF. The CDR3 nucleotides read TGTGCCAGCACCGGCGGGGGCTTAGGGTTAGATACGCAGTATTTT.